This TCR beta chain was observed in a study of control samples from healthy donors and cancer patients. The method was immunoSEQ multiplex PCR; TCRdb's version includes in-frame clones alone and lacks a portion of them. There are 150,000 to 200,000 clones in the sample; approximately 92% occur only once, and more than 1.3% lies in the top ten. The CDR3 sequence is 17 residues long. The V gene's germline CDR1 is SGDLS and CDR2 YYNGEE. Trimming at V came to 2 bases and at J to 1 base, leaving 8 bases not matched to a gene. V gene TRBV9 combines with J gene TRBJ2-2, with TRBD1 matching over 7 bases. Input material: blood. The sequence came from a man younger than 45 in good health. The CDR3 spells CASSVNFRTGNTGELFF. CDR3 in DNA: TGTGCCAGCAGCGTTAATTTTCGGACAGGGAACACCGGGGAGCTGTTTTTT.